This is a list of T cell receptor beta chains from one sample in a study of blood T cell repertoires in COVID-19. Produced via immunoSEQ multiplex PCR; TCRdb's table is partial and in-frame only. The top ten hold under 0.3% of the sample, which has roughly 700,000 clones, 85% to 90% seen once. The sequencing sample was made of peripheral blood. Source of these receptors: a woman aged 18-29 years with acute or convalescent COVID-19. Each CDR3 is given with its conserved first and last residue. The D gene is left open where the match is weak. Clone size is not always given. Where it is, it says once, few, many or a class for expanded clones.

d_gene | abundance | j_gene | v_gene | CDR3aa | CDR3nt
NA | NA | TRBJ1-2 | TRBV12-3/TRBV12-4 | CASINPGGGYTF | TGTGCCAGCATAAACCCCGGAGGAGGCTACACCTTC
NA | NA | TRBJ1-1 | TRBV9 | CASSGDFTEAFF | TGTGCCAGCAGCGGGGACTTCACTGAAGCTTTCTTT
TRBD1 | NA | TRBJ2-7 | TRBV28 | CASRDRPSSYEQYF | TGTGCCAGCAGGGACAGGCCGAGCTCCTACGAGCAGTACTTC
NA | NA | TRBJ1-1 | TRBV7-2 | CASSFPSITTEAFF | TGTGCCAGCAGCTTCCCCAGTATTACCACTGAAGCTTTCTTT
NA | NA | TRBJ1-4 | TRBV14 | CASSQVDGNRANEKLFF | TGTGCCAGCAGCCAAGTCGACGGGAACAGGGCTAATGAAAAACTGTTTTTT
NA | NA | TRBJ1-1 | TRBV7-2 | CASSPPRVGSTEAFF | TGTGCCAGCAGTCCCCCCAGGGTCGGCAGCACTGAAGCTTTCTTT
TRBD1 | few | TRBJ2-7 | TRBV19 | CASSLLPDRGVHEQYF | TGTGCCAGTAGCCTTCTCCCTGACAGGGGGGTCCACGAGCAGTACTTC
TRBD1 | NA | TRBJ1-1 | TRBV5-1 | CASSLGTGGQAFF | TGCGCCAGCAGCCTAGGGACAGGGGGCCAAGCTTTCTTT
TRBD2 | NA | TRBJ2-1 | TRBV5-1 | CASSWLAGAYNEQFF | TGCGCCAGCAGCTGGCTAGCGGGGGCCTACAATGAGCAGTTCTTC
NA | NA | TRBJ2-3 | TRBV12-5 | CASGSSDTQYF | TGTGCTAGTGGTTCGTCAGATACGCAGTATTTT
TRBD1 | NA | TRBJ1-3 | TRBV9 | CASGTVYGNTIYF | TGTGCCAGCGGGACAGTCTATGGAAACACCATATATTTT
NA | NA | TRBJ2-1 | TRBV7-6 | CASSPVGLSTYNEQFF | TGTGCCAGCAGCCCCGTAGGACTCTCCACCTACAATGAGCAGTTCTTC
NA | few | TRBJ1-2 | TRBV7-9 | CASSLEQGGYTF | TGTGCCAGCAGCTTAGAGCAGGGTGGCTACACCTTC
NA | NA | TRBJ2-7 | TRBV14 | CASSQGSRWQYF | TGTGCCAGCAGCCAAGGGTCGAGGTGGCAGTACTTC
TRBD1 | NA | TRBJ1-2 | TRBV11-2 | CASTELGTAVNYGYTF | TGTGCCAGCACCGAATTAGGGACAGCTGTTAACTATGGCTACACCTTC
TRBD1 | NA | TRBJ1-2 | TRBV6-5 | CASSYRTGFGYTF | TGTGCCAGCAGTTATCGGACAGGGTTTGGCTACACCTTC
NA | NA | TRBJ2-6 | TRBV7-2 | CASSFFVSGANVLTF | TGTGCCAGCAGCTTCTTCGTCTCTGGGGCCAACGTCCTGACTTTC
NA | NA | TRBJ1-1 | TRBV19 | CASSSEWVSNTEAFF | TGTGCCAGTAGCAGCGAGTGGGTTTCGAACACTGAAGCTTTCTTT
TRBD1 | NA | TRBJ2-5 | TRBV5-1 | CASSPPQGGVGETQYF | TGCGCCAGCAGCCCTCCACAGGGGGGCGTAGGAGAGACCCAGTACTTC
TRBD1 | NA | TRBJ1-5 | TRBV24-1 | CATSDLRTGGGNQPQHF | TGTGCCACCAGTGATTTGCGGACAGGGGGTGGCAATCAGCCCCAGCATTTT
TRBD1 | NA | TRBJ2-3 | TRBV2 | CASSARDRGRRTDTQYF | TGTGCCAGCAGTGCTAGGGACAGGGGGCGTCGCACAGATACGCAGTATTTT
NA | NA | TRBJ2-2 | TRBV5-4 | CASSTRGGGVGTGELFF | TGTGCCAGCAGCACCCGGGGAGGGGGGGTCGGCACCGGGGAGCTGTTTTTT
TRBD1 | once | TRBJ1-2 | TRBV9 | CASSVGTAWIYGYTF | TGTGCCAGCAGCGTTGGGACAGCGTGGATCTATGGCTACACCTTC
NA | NA | TRBJ2-7 | TRBV21-1 | CASSNGTEYEQYF | TGTGCCAGCAGCAATGGGACAGAGTACGAGCAGTACTTC
NA | NA | TRBJ2-1 | TRBV19 | CASSIARADYNEQFF | TGTGCCAGTAGTATTGCCAGGGCGGACTACAATGAGCAGTTCTTC
NA | NA | TRBJ1-6 | TRBV5-1 | CASRGNSYNSPLHF | TGCGCCAGCAGGGGCAACTCCTATAATTCACCCCTCCACTTT
NA | NA | TRBJ1-2 | TRBV27 | CASGATQGRDGYTF | TGTGCCAGCGGAGCAACACAGGGCAGAGATGGCTACACCTTC
NA | NA | TRBJ2-2 | TRBV2 | CAGSDRRNTGELFF | TGTGCCGGGTCCGACAGGCGGAACACCGGGGAGCTGTTTTTT
TRBD1 | NA | TRBJ2-2 | TRBV7-3 | CASSLAGGVGTGELFF | TGTGCCAGCAGCTTGGCAGGGGGCGTCGGCACCGGGGAGCTGTTTTTT
NA | NA | TRBJ2-3 | TRBV2 | CASTPSRGATDTQYF | TGTGCCAGCACTCCCAGCCGTGGGGCCACAGATACGCAGTATTTT
NA | NA | TRBJ2-1 | TRBV19 | CASRESSYNEQFF | TGTGCCAGTAGGGAGAGCTCCTACAATGAGCAGTTCTTC
NA | NA | TRBJ1-1 | TRBV5-6 | CASSRGYTEAFF | TGTGCCAGCAGCCGAGGGTACACTGAAGCTTTCTTT
NA | NA | TRBJ1-2 | TRBV5-6 | CASSLAPRKRGGYTF | TGTGCCAGCAGCTTGGCCCCCCGAAAGCGGGGTGGCTACACCTTC
NA | few | TRBJ2-2 | TRBV4-1 | CASSPPGTGELFF | TGCGCCAGCAGCCCCCCGGGGACCGGGGAGCTGTTTTTT
NA | NA | TRBJ1-4 | TRBV7-2 | CASSLQGHNEKLFF | TGTGCCAGCAGCTTACAGGGCCACAATGAAAAACTGTTTTTT
NA | NA | TRBJ2-7 | TRBV4-1 | CASSRSTSYEQYF | TGCGCCAGCAGCCGTTCGACTTCCTACGAGCAGTACTTC
NA | NA | TRBJ1-2 | TRBV12-3/TRBV12-4 | CASSLGRNYGYTF | TGTGCCAGCAGTTTGGGCAGAAACTATGGCTACACCTTC
NA | NA | TRBJ2-1 | TRBV7-2 | CASSPEGQSYNEQFF | TGTGCCAGCAGCCCAGAAGGACAGAGTTACAATGAGCAGTTCTTC
TRBD2 | NA | TRBJ2-1 | TRBV9 | CASSPRTSLSYNEQFF | TGTGCCAGCAGCCCCCGGACTAGCTTATCCTACAATGAGCAGTTCTTC
NA | NA | TRBJ1-6 | TRBV5-8 | CASSLIGGNSPLHF | TGTGCCAGCAGCTTGATAGGGGGAAATTCACCCCTCCACTTT
TRBD1 | NA | TRBJ1-2 | TRBV6-2/TRBV6-3 | CASSHGQGIANYGYTF | TGTGCCAGCAGTCACGGACAGGGGATAGCTAACTATGGCTACACCTTC
TRBD2 | NA | TRBJ2-2 | TRBV28 | CASSPSSGPNTGELFF | TGTGCCAGCAGTCCTTCTAGCGGACCCAACACCGGGGAGCTGTTTTTT
TRBD1 | NA | TRBJ1-1 | TRBV3-1/TRBV3-2 | CASGGQGVPEAFF | TGTGCCAGCGGGGGACAGGGGGTCCCTGAAGCTTTCTTT
NA | few | TRBJ1-5 | TRBV11-2 | CASSSQGGQPQHF | TGTGCCAGCAGCTCCCAGGGTGGCCAGCCCCAGCATTTT
NA | once | TRBJ1-4 | TRBV19 | CASSPGERRVTNEKLFF | TGTGCCAGTAGCCCGGGAGAGAGGAGGGTGACTAATGAAAAACTGTTTTTT
NA | once | TRBJ2-1 | TRBV6-4 | CASSVRGATYNEQFF | TGTGCCAGCAGTGTTCGGGGGGCGACCTACAATGAGCAGTTCTTC
NA | NA | TRBJ1-4 | TRBV2 | CASVRRTTNEKLFF | TGTGCCAGCGTGCGGCGTACTACTAATGAAAAACTGTTTTTT
NA | once | TRBJ2-1 | TRBV5-1 | CASSLEDSSYNEQFF | TGCGCCAGCAGCTTGGAGGACAGCTCCTACAATGAGCAGTTCTTC
NA | NA | TRBJ1-2 | TRBV25-1 | CASSEFPALGYTF | TGTGCCAGCAGTGAATTCCCTGCGTTAGGCTACACCTTC
NA | NA | TRBJ1-2 | TRBV19 | CASSVDRGYGYTF | TGTGCCAGTAGTGTAGACAGAGGCTATGGCTACACCTTC
TRBD1 | NA | TRBJ2-1 | TRBV27 | CASSLSQGAMNEQFF | TGTGCCAGCAGTTTGAGTCAGGGGGCAATGAATGAGCAGTTCTTC
TRBD1 | NA | TRBJ1-2 | TRBV7-6 | CASSLERPGQRTNYGYTF | TGTGCCAGCAGCTTAGAGCGGCCGGGACAGCGGACTAACTATGGCTACACCTTC
NA | NA | TRBJ1-1 | TRBV9 | CASSVGTHPGGMNTEAFF | TGTGCCAGCAGCGTAGGGACCCATCCCGGGGGTATGAACACTGAAGCTTTCTTT